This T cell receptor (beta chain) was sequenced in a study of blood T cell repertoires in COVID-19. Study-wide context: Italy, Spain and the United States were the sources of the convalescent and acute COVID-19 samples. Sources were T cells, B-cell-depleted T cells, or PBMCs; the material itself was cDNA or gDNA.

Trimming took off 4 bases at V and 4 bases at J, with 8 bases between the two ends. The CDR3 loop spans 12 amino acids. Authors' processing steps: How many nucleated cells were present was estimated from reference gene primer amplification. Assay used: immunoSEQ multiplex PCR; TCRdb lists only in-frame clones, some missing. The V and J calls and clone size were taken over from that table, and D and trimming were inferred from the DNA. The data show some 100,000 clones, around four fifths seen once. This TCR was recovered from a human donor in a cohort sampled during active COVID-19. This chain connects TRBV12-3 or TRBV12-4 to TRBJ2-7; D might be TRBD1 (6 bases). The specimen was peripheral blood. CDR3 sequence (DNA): TGTGCCAGCAGTTCACAGGGTTACGAGCAGTACTTC. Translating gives CASSSQGYEQYF.